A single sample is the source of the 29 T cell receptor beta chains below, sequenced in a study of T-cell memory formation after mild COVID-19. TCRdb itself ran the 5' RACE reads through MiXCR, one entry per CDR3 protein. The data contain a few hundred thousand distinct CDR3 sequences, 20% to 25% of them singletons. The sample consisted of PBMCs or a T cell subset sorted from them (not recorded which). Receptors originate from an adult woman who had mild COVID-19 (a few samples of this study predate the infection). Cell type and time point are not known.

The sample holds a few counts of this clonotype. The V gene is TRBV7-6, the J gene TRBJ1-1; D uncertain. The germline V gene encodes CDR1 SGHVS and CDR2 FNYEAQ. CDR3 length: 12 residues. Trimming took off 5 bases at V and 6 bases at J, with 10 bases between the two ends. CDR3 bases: TGTGCCAGCAGCCAACGAGACTCTGAAGCTTTCTTT. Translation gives CASSQRDSEAFF.

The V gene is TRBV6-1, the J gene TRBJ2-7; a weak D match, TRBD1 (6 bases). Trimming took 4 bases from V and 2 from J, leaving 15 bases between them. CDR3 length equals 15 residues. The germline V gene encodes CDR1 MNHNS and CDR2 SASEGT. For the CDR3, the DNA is TGTGCCAGCAGTGTAGAGCTCGGGACAACCTACGAGCAGTACTTC. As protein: CASSVELGTTYEQYF.

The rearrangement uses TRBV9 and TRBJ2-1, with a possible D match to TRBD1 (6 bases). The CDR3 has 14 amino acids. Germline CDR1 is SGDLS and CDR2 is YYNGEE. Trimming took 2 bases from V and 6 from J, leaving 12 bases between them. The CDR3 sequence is CASSVQGSSNEQFF. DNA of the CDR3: TGTGCCAGCAGCGTGCAGGGGTCTAGCAATGAGCAGTTCTTC.

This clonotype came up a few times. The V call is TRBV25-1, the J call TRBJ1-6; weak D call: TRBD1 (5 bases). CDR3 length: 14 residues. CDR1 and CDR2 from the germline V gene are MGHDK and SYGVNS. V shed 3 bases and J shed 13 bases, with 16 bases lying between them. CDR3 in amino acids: CASSDPQGVYPLHF. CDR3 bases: TGTGCCAGCAGTGATCCCCAGGGAGTTTACCCCCTCCACTTT.

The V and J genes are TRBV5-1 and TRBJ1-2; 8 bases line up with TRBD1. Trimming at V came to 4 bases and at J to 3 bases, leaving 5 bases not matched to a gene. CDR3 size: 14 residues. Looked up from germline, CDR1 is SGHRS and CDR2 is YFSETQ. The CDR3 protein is CASSRDRSDYGYTF. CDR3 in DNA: TGCGCCAGCAGCCGGGACAGGAGCGACTATGGCTACACCTTC.

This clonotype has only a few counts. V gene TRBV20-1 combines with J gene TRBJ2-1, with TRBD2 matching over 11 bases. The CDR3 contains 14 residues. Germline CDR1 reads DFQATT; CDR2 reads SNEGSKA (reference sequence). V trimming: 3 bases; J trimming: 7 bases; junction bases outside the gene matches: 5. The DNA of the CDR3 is TGCAGTGCTAGCCCCGGGACTAGCGGAAATGAGCAGTTCTTC. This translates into CSASPGTSGNEQFF.

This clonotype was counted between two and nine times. As DNA, the CDR3 is TGTGCCAGCAGCTTAAGGGGGCAGGGGACTAACTATGGCTACACCTTC. This gives the protein CASSLRGQGTNYGYTF. The gene calls are TRBV7-8 and TRBJ1-2; TRBD1 aligns across 7 bases. Germline V gene lookup returns CDR1 SGHVS and CDR2 FQNEAQ. The J segment lost 0 bases and the V segment lost 2 bases, leaving 6 bases of the junction unmatched. This CDR3 is built from 16 residues.

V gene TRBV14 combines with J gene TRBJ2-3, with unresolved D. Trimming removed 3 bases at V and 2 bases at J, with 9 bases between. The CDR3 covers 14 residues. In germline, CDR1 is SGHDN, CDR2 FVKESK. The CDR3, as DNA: TGTGCCAGCAGCCATAGGCAGAACACAGATACGCAGTATTTT. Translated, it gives CASSHRQNTDTQYF.

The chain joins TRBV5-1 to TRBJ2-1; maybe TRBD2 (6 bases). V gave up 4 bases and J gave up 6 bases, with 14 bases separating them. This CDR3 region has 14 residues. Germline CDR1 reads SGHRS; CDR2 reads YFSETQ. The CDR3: CASSDRGGSNEQFF. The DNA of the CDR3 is TGCGCCAGCAGCGATCGGGGAGGTAGCAATGAGCAGTTCTTC.

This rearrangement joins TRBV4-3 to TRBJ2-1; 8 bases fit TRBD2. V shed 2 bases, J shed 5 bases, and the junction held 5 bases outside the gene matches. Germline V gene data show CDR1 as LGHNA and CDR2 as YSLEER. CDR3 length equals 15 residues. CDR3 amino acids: CASSQRSGANNEQFF. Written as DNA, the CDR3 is TGCGCCAGCAGCCAACGTAGCGGGGCGAACAATGAGCAGTTCTTC.

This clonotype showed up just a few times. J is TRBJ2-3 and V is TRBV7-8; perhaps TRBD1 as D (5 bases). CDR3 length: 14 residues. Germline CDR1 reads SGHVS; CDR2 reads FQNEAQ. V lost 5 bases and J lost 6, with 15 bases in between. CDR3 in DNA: TGTGCCAGCAGCCAAGGACGACAGTCCGATACGCAGTATTTT. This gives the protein CASSQGRQSDTQYF.

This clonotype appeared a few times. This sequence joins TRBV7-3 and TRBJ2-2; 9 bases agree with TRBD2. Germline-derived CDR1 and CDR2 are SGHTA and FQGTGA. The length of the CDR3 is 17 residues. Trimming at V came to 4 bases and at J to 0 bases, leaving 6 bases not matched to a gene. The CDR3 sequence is CASSSLAGHPNTGELFF. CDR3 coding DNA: TGTGCCAGCAGCTCACTAGCGGGCCATCCGAACACCGGGGAGCTGTTTTTT.

The CDR3 is CASSLFRTSGSYTQYF. The CDR3 DNA sequence: TGCGCCAGCAGCTTGTTCAGGACTAGCGGAAGTTATACGCAGTATTTT. The V call is TRBV5-1, the J call TRBJ2-3, with TRBD2 identical over 10 bases. The V gene's germline CDR1 is SGHRS and CDR2 YFSETQ. The CDR3 sequence is 16 residues long. Trimming removed 1 base from V and 7 bases from J; junction bases left unmatched: 9.

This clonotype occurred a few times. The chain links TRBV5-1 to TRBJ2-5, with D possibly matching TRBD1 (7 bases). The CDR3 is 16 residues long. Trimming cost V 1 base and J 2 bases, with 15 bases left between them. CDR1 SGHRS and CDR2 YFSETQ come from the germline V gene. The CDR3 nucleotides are TGCGCCAGCAGCTTGTCCATCAGGGGGAGGCAAGAGACCCAGTACTTC. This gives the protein CASSLSIRGRQETQYF. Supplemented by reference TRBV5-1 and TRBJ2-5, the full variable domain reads KAGVTQTPRYLIKTRGQQVTLSCSPISGHRSVSWYQQTPGQGLQFLFEYFSETQRNKGNFPGRFSGRQFSNSRSEMNVSTLELGDSALYLCASSLSIRGRQETQYFGPGTRLLVL.

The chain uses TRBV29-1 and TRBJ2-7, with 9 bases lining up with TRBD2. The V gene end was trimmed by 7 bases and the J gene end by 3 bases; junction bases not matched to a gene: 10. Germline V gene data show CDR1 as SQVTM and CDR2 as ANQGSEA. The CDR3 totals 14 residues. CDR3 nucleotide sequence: TGCAGCGCAAGCCCGGGACTAGCTGTCTACGAGCAGTACTTC. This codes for CSASPGLAVYEQYF.

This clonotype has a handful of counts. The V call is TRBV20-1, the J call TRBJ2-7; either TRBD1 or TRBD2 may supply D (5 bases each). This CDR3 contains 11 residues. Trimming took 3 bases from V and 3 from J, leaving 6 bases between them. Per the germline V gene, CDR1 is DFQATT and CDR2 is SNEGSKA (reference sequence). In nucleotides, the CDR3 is TGCAGTGCTAGGGGGGACTACGAGCAGTACTTC. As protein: CSARGDYEQYF.

CDR3 DNA: TGCAGCGTTGGAGGACAGTTATACAATGAGCAGTTCTTC. Translating gives CSVGGQLYNEQFF. The V gene is TRBV29-1, the J gene TRBJ2-1; D possibly corresponds to TRBD1 (6 bases). CDR1 is SQVTM, CDR2 ANQGSEA, per germline. Trimming removed 4 bases at V and 4 bases at J, with 11 bases between. The CDR3 sequence is 13 residues long.

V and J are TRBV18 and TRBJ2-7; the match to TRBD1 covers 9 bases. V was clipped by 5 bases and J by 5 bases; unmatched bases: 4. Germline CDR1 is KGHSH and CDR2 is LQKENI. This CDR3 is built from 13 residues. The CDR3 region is CASSRTGEDEQYF. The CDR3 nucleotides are TGTGCCAGCTCAAGGACAGGGGAGGACGAGCAGTACTTC.

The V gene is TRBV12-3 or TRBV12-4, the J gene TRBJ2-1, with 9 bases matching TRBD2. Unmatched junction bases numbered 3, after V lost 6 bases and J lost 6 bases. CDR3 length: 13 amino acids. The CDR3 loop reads CASRLAGVNEQFF. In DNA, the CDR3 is TGTGCCAGCAGACTAGCGGGCGTCAATGAGCAGTTCTTC.

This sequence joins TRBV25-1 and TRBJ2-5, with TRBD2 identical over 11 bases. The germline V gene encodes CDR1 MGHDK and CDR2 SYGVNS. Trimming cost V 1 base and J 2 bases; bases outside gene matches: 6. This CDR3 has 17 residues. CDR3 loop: CASSEWSSGGDQETQYF. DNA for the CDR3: TGTGCCAGCAGTGAATGGAGTAGCGGGGGGGATCAAGAGACCCAGTACTTC.

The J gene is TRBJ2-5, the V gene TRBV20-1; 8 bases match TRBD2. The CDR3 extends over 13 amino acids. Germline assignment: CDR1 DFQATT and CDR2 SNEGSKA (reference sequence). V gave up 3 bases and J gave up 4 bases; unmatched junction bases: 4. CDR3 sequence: CSASPLAGETQYF. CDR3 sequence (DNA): TGCAGTGCTAGCCCCCTAGCGGGAGAGACCCAGTACTTC.

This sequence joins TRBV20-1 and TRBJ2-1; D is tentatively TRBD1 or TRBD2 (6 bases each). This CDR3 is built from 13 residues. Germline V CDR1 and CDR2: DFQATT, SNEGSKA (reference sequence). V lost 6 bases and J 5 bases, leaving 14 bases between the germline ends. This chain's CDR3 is CSAARGEDNEQFF. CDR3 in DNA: TGCAGTGCCGCGAGGGGGGAAGACAATGAGCAGTTCTTC.

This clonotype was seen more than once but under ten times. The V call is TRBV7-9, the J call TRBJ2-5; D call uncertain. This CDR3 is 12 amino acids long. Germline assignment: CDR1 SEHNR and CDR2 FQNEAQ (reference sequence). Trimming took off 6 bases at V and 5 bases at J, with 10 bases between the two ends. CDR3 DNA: TGTGCCAGCAGAACTGACCGGGAGACCCAGTACTTC. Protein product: CASRTDRETQYF.

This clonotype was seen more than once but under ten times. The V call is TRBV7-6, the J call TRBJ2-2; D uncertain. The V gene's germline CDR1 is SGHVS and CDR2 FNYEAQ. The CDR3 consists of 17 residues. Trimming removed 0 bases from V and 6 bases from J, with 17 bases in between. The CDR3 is CASSLAPPLDRAGELFF. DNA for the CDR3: TGTGCCAGCAGCTTAGCTCCCCCCCTAGATCGGGCCGGGGAGCTGTTTTTT.

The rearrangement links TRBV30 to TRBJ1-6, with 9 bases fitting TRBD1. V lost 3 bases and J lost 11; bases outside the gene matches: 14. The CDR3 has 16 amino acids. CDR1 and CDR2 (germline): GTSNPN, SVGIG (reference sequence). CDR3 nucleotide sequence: TGTGCCTGGAGGGAATGGACAGGGGCACCGAATACACCCCTCCACTTT. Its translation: CAWREWTGAPNTPLHF.

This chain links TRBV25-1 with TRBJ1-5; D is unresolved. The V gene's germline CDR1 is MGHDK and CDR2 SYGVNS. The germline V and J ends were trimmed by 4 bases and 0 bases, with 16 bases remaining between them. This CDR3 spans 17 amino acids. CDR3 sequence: CASSAGAENHSNQPQHF. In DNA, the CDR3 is TGTGCCAGCAGTGCCGGTGCAGAGAACCATAGCAATCAGCCCCAGCATTTT.

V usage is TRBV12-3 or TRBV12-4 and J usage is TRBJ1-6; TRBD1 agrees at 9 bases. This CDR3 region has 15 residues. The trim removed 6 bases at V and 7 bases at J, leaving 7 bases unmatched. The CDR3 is CASRPGQGWNSPLHF. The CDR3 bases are TGTGCCAGCAGGCCGGGACAGGGCTGGAATTCACCCCTCCACTTT.

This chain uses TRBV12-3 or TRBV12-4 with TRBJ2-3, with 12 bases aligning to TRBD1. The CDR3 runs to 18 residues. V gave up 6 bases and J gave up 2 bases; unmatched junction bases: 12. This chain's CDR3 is CASSSPRPGQGATDTQYF. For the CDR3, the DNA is TGTGCCAGCAGCTCACCCAGGCCGGGACAGGGGGCCACAGATACGCAGTATTTT.

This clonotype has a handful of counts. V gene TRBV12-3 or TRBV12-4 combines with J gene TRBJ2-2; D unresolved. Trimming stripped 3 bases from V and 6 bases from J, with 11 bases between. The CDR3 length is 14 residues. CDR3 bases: TGTGCCAGCAGTTTGCCCGGAAGGGCCGGGGAGCTGTTTTTT. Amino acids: CASSLPGRAGELFF.